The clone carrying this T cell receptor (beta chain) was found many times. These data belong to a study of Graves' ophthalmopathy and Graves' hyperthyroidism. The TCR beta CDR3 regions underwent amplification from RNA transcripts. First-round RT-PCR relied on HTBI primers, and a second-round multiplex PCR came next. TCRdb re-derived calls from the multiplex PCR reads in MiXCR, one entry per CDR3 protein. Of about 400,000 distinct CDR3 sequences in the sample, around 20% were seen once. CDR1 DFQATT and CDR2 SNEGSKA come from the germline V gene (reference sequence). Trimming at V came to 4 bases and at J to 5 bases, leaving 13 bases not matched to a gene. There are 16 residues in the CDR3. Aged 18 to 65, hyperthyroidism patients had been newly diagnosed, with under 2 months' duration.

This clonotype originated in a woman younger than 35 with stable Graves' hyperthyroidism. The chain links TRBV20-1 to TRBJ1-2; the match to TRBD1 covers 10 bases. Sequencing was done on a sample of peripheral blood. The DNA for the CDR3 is TGCAGTGCTACCACCGGGACAGGGGCTGATATATATGGCTACACCTTC. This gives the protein CSATTGTGADIYGYTF.